This note documents a single T cell receptor beta chain sequence. Its cognate antigen is unknown. These data belong to a study of OX40 agonist ivuxolimab in advanced cancers. Study information: Under the entry rules, prior anti-PD-1, anti-PD-L1 or anti-CTLA-4 therapy was allowed, and approximately 40% had some.

Study-wide results and caveats: Nonresponders included some who also had low normalized T-cell clonal expansion.

Some clones are missing from TCRdb's copy, which holds only in-frame ones; the method was immunoSEQ multiplex PCR. This table has about 150,000 clones, 94% appearing once. This CDR3 contains 16 residues. Trimming left V 1 base short and J 2 bases short, with 13 bases between. In germline, CDR1 is SGHNT, CDR2 YENEEA. The sample consisted of CD4+ or CD8+ T cells sorted from blood, taken in a trial of the OX40 agonist ivuxolimab. The sequence was collected from an adult with an advanced solid tumor such as melanoma, head and neck, liver or kidney cancer. The chain uses TRBV11-3 and TRBJ2-3; D is possibly TRBD1 or TRBD2 (5 bases each). The CDR3: CASSLAGGPHTDTQYF. The CDR3 DNA is TGTGCCAGCAGCTTAGCTGGGGGTCCTCACACAGATACGCAGTATTTT.